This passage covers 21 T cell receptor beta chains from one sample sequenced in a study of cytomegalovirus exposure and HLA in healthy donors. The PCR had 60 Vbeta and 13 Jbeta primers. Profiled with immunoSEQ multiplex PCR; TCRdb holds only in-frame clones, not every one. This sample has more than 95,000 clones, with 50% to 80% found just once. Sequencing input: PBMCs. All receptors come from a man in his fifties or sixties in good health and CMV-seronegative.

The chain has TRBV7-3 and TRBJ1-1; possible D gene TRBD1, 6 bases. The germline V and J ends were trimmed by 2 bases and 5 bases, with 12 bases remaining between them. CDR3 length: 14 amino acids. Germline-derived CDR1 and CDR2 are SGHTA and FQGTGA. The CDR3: CASSLGQQNTEAFF. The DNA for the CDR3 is TGTGCCAGCAGCTTAGGACAGCAGAATACTGAAGCTTTCTTT.

In DNA, the CDR3 is TGCGCCAGCAGCTTGGAATCACAGTACGAGCAGTACTTC. Its translation: CASSLESQYEQYF. The rearrangement joins TRBV5-1 to TRBJ2-7; D remains unclear. Germline CDR1 and CDR2: SGHRS and YFSETQ. The V end lost 0 bases, the J end lost 4 bases, and 8 bases lay between the germline ends. The CDR3 spans 13 residues.

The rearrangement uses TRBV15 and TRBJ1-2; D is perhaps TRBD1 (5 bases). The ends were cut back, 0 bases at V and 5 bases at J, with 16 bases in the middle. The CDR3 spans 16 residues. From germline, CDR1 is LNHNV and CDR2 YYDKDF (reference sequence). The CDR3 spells CATSRDLQAERYGYTF. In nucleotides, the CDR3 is TGTGCCACCAGCAGAGATTTACAGGCGGAGAGGTATGGCTACACCTTC. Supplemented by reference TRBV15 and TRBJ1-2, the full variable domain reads DAMVIQNPRYQVTQFGKPVTLSCSQTLNHNVMYWYQQKSSQAPKLLFHYYDKDFNNEADTPDNFQSRRPNTSFCFLDIRSPGLGDTAMYLCATSRDLQAERYGYTFGSGTRLTVV.

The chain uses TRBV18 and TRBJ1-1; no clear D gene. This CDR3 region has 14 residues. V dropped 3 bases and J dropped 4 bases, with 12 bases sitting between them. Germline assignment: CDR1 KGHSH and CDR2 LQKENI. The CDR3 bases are TGTGCCAGCTCACCGGAAGGAGGTACCACTGAAGCTTTCTTT. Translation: CASSPEGGTTEAFF.

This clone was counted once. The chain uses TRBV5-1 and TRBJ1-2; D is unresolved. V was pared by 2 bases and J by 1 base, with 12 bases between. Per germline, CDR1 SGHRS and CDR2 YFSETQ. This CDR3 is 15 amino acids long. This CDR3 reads CASSFKSEFNYGYTF. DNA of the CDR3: TGCGCCAGCAGCTTCAAGTCTGAGTTTAACTATGGCTACACCTTC.

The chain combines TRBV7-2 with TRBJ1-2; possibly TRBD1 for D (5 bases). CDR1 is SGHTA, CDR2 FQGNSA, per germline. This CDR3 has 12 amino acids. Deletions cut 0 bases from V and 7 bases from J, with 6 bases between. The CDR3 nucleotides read TGTGCCAGCAGCTTAGCACAGGCTGGCTACACCTTC. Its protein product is CASSLAQAGYTF. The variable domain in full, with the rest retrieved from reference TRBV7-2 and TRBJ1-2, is GAGVSQSPSNKVTEKGKDVELRCDPISGHTALYWYRQSLGQGLEFLIYFQGNSAPDKSGLPSDRFSAERTGGSVSTLTIQRTQQEDSAVYLCASSLAQAGYTFGSGTRLTVV.

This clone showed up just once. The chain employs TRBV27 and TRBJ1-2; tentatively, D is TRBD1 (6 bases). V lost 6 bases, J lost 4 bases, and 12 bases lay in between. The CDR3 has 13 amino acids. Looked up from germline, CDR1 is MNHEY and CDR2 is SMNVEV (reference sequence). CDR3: CASSPTGIYGYTF. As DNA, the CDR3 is TGTGCCAGCAGCCCTACAGGGATCTATGGCTACACCTTC.

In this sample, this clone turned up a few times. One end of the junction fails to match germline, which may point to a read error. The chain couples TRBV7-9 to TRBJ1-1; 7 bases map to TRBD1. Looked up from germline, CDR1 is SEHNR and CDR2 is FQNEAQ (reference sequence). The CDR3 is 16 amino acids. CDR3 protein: CSSSPRQQGFNTEAFF. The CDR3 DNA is TGTTCCAGCAGCCCCCGCCAACAGGGGTTCAACACTGAAGCTTTCTTT.

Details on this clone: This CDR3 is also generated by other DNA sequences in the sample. The CDR3 region is CASSVRDRVNDGYTF. The CDR3 DNA sequence: TGTGCCAGCAGTGTCAGGGACAGGGTGAATGATGGCTACACCTTC. This rearrangement joins TRBV6-1 to TRBJ1-2, with 9 bases identical to TRBD1. The CDR3 is 15 amino acids. V was clipped by 4 bases and J by 6 bases; unmatched bases: 9. Germline V gene sequence: CDR1 MNHNS, CDR2 SASEGT.

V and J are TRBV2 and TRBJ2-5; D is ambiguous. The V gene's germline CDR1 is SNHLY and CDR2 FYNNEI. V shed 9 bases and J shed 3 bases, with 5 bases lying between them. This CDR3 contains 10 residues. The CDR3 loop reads CASREETQYF. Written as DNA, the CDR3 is TGTGCCAGTAGAGAAGAGACCCAGTACTTC.

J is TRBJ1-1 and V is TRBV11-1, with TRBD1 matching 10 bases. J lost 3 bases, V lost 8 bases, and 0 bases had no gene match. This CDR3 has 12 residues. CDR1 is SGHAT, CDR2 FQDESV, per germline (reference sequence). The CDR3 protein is CASGQGDTEAFF. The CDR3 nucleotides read TGTGCCAGCGGACAGGGGGACACTGAAGCTTTCTTT.

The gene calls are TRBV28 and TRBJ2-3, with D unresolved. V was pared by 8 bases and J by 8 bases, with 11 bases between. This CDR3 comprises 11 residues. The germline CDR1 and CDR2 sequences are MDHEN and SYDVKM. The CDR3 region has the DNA TGTGCCAGCGGAGTTCCGGGTACGCAGTATTTT. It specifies CASGVPGTQYF. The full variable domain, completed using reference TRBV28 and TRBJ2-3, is DVKVTQSSRYLVKRTGEKVFLECVQDMDHENMFWYRQDPGLGLRLIYFSYDVKMKEKGDIPEGYSVSREKKERFSLILESASTNQTSMYLCASGVPGTQYFGPGTRLTVL.

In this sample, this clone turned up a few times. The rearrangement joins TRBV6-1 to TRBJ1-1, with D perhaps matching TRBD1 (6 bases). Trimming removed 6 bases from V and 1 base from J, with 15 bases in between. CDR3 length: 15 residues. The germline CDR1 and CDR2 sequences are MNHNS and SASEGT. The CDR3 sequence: CASRPRQVKNTEAFF. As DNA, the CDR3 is TGTGCCAGCAGGCCACGACAGGTTAAGAACACTGAAGCTTTCTTT.

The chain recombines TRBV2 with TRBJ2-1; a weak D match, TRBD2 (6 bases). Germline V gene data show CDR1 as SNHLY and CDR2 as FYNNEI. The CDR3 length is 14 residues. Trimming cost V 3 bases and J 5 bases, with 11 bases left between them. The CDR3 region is CASSEEGSDNEQFF. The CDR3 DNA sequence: TGTGCCAGCAGTGAGGAGGGTTCCGACAATGAGCAGTTCTTC.

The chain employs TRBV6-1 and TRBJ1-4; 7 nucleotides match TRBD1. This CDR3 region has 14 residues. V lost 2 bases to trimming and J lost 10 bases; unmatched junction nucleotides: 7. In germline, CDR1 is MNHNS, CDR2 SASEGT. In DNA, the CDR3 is TGTGCCAGCAGTGAATCCTGGACAGGACTAAAACTGTTTTTT. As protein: CASSESWTGLKLFF.

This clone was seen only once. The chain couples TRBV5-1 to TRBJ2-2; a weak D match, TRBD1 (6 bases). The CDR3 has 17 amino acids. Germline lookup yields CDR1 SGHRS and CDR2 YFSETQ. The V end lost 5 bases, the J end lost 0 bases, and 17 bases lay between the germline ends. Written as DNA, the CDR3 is TGCGCCAGCAGTCCACGGGTGGGGGCTTCGAACACCGGGGAGCTGTTTTTT. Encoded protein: CASSPRVGASNTGELFF.

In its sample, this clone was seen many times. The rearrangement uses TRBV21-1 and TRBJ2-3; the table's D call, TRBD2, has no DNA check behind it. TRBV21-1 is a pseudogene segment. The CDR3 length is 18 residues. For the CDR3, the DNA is TGTGCCAGCACAAGGGAGCGGGGGGGCTGGAAGGGTGAAGATACGCAGTATTTT. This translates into CASTRERGGWKGEDTQYF.

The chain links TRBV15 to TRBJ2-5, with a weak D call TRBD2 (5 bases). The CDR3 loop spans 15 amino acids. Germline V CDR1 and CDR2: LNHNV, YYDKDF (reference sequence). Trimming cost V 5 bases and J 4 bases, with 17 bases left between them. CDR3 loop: CATSRGGLRGETQYF. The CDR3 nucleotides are TGTGCCACCAGCCGTGGAGGTTTACGGGGAGAGACCCAGTACTTC.

The CDR3 loop is CASSASGSGYTF. The CDR3 nucleotides read TGTGCCAGCAGTGCCAGCGGGTCCGGCTACACCTTC. The chain employs TRBV2 and TRBJ1-2; no definite D call. V was pared by 4 bases and J by 8 bases, with 11 bases between. CDR3 length equals 12 residues. The germline CDR1 and CDR2 sequences are SNHLY and FYNNEI. The whole variable domain, filled in from reference TRBV2 and TRBJ1-2, reads EPEVTQTPSHQVTQMGQEVILRCVPISNHLYFYWYRQILGQKVEFLVSFYNNEISEKSEIFDDQFSVERPDGSNFTLKIRSTKLEDSAMYFCASSASGSGYTFGSGTRLTVV.

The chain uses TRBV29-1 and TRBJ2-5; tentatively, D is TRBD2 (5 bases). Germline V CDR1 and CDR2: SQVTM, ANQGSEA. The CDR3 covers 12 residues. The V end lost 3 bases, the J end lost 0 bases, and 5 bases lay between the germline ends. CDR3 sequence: CSVDGNQETQYF. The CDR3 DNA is TGCAGCGTTGACGGGAACCAAGAGACCCAGTACTTC.

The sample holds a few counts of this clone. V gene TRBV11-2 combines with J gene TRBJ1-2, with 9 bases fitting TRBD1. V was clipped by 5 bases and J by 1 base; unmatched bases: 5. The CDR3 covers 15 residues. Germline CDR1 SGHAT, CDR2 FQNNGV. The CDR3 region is CASSRTGANNYGYTF. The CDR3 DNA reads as TGTGCCAGCAGCAGGACAGGGGCGAATAACTATGGCTACACCTTC. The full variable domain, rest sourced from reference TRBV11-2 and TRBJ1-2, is EAGVAQSPRYKIIEKRQSVAFWCNPISGHATLYWYQQILGQGPKLLIQFQNNGVVDDSQLPKDRFSAERLKGVDSTLKIQPAKLEDSAVYLCASSRTGANNYGYTFGSGTRLTVV.